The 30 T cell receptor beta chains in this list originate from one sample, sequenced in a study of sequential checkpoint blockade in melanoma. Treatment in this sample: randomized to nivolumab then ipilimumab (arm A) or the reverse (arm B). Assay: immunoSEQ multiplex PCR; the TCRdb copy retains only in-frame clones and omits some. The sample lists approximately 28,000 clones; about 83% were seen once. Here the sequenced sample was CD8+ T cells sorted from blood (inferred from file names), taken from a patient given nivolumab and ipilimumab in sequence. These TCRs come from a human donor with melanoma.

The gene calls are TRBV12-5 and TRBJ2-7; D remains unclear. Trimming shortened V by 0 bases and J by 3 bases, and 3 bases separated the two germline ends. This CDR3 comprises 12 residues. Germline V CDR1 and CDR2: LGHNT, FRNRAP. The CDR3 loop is CASGLVYYEQYF. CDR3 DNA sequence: TGTGCTAGTGGTTTGGTCTACTACGAGCAGTACTTC. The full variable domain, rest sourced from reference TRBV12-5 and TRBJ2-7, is DARVTQTPRHKVTEMGQEVTMRCQPILGHNTVFWYRQTMMQGLELLAYFRNRAPLDDSGMPKDRFSAEMPDATLATLKIQPSEPRDSAVYFCASGLVYYEQYFGPGTRLTVT.

CDR3 region: CASSLASGGGTEAFF. CDR3 in DNA: TGTGCCAGCAGCTTAGCGAGTGGGGGGGGCACTGAAGCTTTCTTT. This sequence joins TRBV7-2 and TRBJ1-1; D may be TRBD1 (5 bases). Trimming stripped 0 bases from V and 4 bases from J, with 12 bases between. Germline V gives CDR1 SGHTA, CDR2 FQGNSA. The CDR3 runs 15 residues.

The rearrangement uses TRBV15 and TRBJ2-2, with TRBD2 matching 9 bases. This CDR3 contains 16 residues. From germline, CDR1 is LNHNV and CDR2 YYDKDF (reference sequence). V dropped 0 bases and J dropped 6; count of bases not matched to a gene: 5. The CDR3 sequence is CATSRDYLAGPGELFF. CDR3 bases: TGTGCCACCAGCAGAGATTACCTAGCGGGGCCCGGGGAGCTGTTTTTT.

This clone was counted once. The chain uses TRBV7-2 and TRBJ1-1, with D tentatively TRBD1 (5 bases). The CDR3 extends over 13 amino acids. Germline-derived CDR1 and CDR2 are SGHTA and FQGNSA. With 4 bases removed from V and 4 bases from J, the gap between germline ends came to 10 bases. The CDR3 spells CASSYTGGTEAFF. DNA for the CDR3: TGTGCCAGCAGCTACACGGGGGGCACTGAAGCTTTCTTT.

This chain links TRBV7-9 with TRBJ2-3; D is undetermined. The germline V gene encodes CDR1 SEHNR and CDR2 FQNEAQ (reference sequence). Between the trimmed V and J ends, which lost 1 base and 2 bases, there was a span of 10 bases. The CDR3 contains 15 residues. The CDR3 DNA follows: TGTGCCAGCAGCTTAGGGGCCAGGTCCACAGATACGCAGTATTTT. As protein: CASSLGARSTDTQYF.

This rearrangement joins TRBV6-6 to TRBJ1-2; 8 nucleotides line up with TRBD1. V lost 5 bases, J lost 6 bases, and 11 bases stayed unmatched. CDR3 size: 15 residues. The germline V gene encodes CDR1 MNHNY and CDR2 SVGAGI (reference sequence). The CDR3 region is CASSARQGMSDGYTF. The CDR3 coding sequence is TGTGCCAGCAGTGCTAGACAGGGGATGAGCGATGGCTACACCTTC.

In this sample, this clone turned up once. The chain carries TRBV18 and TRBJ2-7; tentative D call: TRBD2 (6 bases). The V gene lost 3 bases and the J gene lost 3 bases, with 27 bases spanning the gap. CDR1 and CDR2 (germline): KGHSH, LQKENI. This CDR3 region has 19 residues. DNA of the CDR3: TGTGCCAGCTCACCCCTCTCAGGGCAGGGAGGACTTAAAGACTACGAGCAGTACTTC. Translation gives CASSPLSGQGGLKDYEQYF.

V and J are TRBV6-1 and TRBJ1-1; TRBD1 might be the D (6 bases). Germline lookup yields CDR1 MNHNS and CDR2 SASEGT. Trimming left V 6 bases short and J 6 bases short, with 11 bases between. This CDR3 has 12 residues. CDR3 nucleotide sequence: TGTGCCAGCAGAGTACAGGGCTCTGAAGCTTTCTTT. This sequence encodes CASRVQGSEAFF.

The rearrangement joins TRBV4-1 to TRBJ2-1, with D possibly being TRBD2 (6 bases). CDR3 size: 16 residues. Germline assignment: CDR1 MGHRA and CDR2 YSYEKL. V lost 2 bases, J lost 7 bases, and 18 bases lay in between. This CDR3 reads CASSQLLGEATNEQFF. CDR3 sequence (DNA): TGCGCCAGCAGCCAACTACTCGGGGAGGCAACTAATGAGCAGTTCTTC.

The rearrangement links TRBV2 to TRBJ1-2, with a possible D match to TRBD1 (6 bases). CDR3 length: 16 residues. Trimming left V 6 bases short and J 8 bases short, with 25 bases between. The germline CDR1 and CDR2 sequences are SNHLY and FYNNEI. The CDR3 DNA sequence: TGTGCCAGCAGCCCCATCCCGCGACAGGAGCTATGGGGCTACACCTTC. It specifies CASSPIPRQELWGYTF.

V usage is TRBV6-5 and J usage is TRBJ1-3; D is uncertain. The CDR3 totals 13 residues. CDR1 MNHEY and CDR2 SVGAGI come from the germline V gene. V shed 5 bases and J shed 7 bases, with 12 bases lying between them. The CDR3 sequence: CASSVGVGNTIYF. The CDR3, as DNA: TGTGCCAGCAGTGTGGGAGTGGGGAACACCATATATTTT.

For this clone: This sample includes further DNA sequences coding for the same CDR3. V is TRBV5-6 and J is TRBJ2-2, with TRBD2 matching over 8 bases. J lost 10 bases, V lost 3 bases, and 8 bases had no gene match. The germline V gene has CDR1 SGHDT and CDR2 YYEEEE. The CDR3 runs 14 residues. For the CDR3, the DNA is TGTGCCAGCAGCTCAGGCGGACTAGCAGCGGAGCTGTTTTTT. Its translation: CASSSGGLAAELFF.

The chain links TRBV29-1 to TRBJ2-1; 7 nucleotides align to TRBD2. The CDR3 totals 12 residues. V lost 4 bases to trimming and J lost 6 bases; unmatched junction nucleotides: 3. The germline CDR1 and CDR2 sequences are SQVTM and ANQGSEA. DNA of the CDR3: TGCAGCGTTGTCGGGGAGGGCAATGAGCAGTTCTTC. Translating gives CSVVGEGNEQFF.

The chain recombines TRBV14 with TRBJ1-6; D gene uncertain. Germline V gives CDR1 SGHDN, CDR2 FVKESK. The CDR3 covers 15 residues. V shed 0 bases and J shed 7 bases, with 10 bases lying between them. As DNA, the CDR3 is TGTGCCAGCAGCCAAGACGTACAGCTCAATTCACCCCTCCACTTT. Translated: CASSQDVQLNSPLHF.

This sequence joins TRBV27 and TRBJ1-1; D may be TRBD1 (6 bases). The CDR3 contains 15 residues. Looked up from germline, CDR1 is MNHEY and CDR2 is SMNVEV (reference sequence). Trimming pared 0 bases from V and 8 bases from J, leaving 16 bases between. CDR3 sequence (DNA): TGTGCCAGCAGTTTATCTACATTTTCCGGGACAGAAGCTTTCTTT. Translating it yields CASSLSTFSGTEAFF.

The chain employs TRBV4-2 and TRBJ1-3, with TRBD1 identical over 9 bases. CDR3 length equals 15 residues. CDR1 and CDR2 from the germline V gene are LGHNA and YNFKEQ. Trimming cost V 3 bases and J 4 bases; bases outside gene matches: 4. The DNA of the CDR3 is TGTGCCAGCAGCCAGGACAGGGGTTTCGGAAACACCATATATTTT. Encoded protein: CASSQDRGFGNTIYF.

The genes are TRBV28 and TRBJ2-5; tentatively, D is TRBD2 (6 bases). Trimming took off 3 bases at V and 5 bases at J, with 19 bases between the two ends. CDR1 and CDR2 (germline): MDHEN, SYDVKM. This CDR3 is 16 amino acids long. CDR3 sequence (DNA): TGTGCCAGCAGTTTCCCCGGGGGACGGAATAGGGAGACCCAGTACTTC. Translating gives CASSFPGGRNRETQYF. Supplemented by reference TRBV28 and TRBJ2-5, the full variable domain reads DVKVTQSSRYLVKRTGEKVFLECVQDMDHENMFWYRQDPGLGLRLIYFSYDVKMKEKGDIPEGYSVSREKKERFSLILESASTNQTSMYLCASSFPGGRNRETQYFGPGTRLLVL.

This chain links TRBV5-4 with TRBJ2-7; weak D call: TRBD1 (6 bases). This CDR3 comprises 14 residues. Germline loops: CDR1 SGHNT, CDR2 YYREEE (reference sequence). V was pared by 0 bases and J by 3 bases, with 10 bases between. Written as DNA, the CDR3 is TGTGCCAGCAGCTTGGGGGCAGGGGACTACGAGCAGTACTTC. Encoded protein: CASSLGAGDYEQYF.

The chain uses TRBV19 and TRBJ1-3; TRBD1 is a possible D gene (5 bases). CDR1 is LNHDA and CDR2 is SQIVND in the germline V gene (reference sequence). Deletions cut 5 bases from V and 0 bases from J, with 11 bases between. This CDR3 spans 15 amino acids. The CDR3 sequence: CASSALDSSGNTIYF. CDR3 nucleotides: TGTGCCAGTAGTGCTCTTGACAGCTCTGGAAACACCATATATTTT.

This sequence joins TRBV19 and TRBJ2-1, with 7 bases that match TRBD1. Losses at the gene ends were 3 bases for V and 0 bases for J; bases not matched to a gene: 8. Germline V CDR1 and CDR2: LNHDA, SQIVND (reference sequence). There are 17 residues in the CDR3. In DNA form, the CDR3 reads TGTGCCAGTAGTATGGGCTGGGACAGTCGCTCCTACAATGAGCAGTTCTTC. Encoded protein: CASSMGWDSRSYNEQFF. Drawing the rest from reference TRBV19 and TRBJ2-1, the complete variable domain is DGGITQSPKYLFRKEGQNVTLSCEQNLNHDAMYWYRQDPGQGLRLIYYSQIVNDFQKGDIAEGYSVSREKKESFPLTVTSAQKNPTAFYLCASSMGWDSRSYNEQFFGPGTRLTVL.

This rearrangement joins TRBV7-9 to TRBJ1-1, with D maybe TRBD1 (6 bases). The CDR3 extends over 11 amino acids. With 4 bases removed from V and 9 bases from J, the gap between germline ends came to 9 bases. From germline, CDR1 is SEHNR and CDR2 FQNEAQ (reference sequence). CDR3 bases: TGTGCCAGCAGCTCAGACAGGAAAGCTTTCTTT. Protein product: CASSSDRKAFF.

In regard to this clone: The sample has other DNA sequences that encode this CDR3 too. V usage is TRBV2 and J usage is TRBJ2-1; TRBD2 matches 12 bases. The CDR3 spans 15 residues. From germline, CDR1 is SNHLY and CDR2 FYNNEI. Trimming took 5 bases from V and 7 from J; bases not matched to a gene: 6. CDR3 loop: CASSLLAGGGNEQFF. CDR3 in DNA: TGTGCCAGCAGTTTACTAGCGGGGGGCGGGAATGAGCAGTTCTTC.

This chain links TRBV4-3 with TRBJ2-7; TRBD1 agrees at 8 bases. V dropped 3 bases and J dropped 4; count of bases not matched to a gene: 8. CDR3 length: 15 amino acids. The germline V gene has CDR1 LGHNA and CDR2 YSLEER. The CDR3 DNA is TGCGCCAGCAGCCAGAGCAGGGGGCCCTGGTACGAGCAGTACTTC. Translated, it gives CASSQSRGPWYEQYF.

The CDR3 is CASTGTSAFTDTQYF. The CDR3 nucleotides read TGCGCCAGCACCGGGACTAGCGCCTTCACAGATACGCAGTATTTT. The chain links TRBV10-2 to TRBJ2-3; 10 bases are a match to TRBD2. The CDR3 loop spans 15 amino acids. The V segment lost 7 bases and the J segment 2 bases; nucleotides outside the gene matches: 6. The V gene's germline CDR1 is WSHSY and CDR2 SAAADI.

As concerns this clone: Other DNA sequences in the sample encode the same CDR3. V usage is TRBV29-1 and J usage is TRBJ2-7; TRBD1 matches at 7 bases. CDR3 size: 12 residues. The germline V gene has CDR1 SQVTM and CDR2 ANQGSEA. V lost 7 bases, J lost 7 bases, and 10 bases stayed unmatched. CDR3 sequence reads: CSGTDREWEQYF. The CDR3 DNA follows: TGCAGCGGAACTGACAGGGAATGGGAGCAGTACTTC.

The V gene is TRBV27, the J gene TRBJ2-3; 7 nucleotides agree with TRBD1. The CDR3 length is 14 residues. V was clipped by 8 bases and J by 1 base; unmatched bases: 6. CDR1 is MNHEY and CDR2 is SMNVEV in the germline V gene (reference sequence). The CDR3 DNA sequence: TGTGCCAGCTCAGGGGGACCCGGCACAGATACGCAGTATTTT. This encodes CASSGGPGTDTQYF.

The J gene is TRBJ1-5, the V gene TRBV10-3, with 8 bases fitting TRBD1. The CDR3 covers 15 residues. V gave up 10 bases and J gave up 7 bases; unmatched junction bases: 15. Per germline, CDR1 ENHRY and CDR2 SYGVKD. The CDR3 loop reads CASQPQGEFGQPQHF. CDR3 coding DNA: TGTGCCAGCCAACCACAGGGGGAGTTCGGACAGCCCCAGCATTTT.

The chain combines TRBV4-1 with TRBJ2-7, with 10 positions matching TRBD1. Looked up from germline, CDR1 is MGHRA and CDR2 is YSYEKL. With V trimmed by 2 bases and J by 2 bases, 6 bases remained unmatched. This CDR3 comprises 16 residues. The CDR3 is CASSQYGTGATYEQYF. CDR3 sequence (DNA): TGCGCCAGCAGCCAATATGGGACAGGGGCCACCTACGAGCAGTACTTC.

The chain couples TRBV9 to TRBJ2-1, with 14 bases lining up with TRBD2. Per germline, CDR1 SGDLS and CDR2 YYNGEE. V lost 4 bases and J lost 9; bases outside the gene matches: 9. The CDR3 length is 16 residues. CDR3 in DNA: TGTGCCAGCAGCTTGACGACTAGCGGGGGGGCTGGTGAGCAGTTCTTC. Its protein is CASSLTTSGGAGEQFF.

The DNA of the CDR3 is TGTGCCAGTAGTGTCATCACGGAGGTCGAGGAAAAACTGTTTTTT. Amino acid sequence: CASSVITEVEEKLFF. The chain uses TRBV19 and TRBJ1-4; D call uncertain. V lost 5 bases, J lost 8 bases, and 18 bases lay in between. CDR1 and CDR2 from the germline V gene are LNHDA and SQIVND (reference sequence). The CDR3 length is 15 residues. Using reference TRBV19 and TRBJ1-4 for the parts outside the CDR3, the full variable domain is DGGITQSPKYLFRKEGQNVTLSCEQNLNHDAMYWYRQDPGQGLRLIYYSQIVNDFQKGDIAEGYSVSREKKESFPLTVTSAQKNPTAFYLCASSVITEVEEKLFFGSGTQLSVL.